This TCR beta chain appears in the sequencing data of a study of T cell responses to AZD1222 COVID-19 vaccine. To note about this clone: What it binds is not known.

Clones were sequenced by immunoSEQ multiplex PCR, and TCRdb holds only the in-frame ones, with some missing. In the table there are 130,000 to 150,000 clones, about 92% of which are singletons. Notes on the study in general: Spike-specific TCR breadth and depth were elevated following two AZD1222 doses. Researchers report vaccine-associated CD4 TCRs spanning spike, with dominance at 160-218 and 743-854. Epitopes outside B.1.351 and B.1.1.7 mutated regions reportedly drew nearly half of spike TCRs.

CDR3 size: 14 residues. Germline V gene data show CDR1 as LNHDA and CDR2 as SQIVND (reference sequence). Trimming removed 2 bases at V and 5 bases at J, with 9 bases between. This clonotype was sampled from an adult who had recovered from COVID-19. This chain connects TRBV19 to TRBJ1-4; possible D gene TRBD1, 6 bases. Material: peripheral blood, obtained after recovery from COVID-19. CDR3 protein: CASSIKRGNEKLFF. Written as DNA, the CDR3 is TGTGCCAGTAGTATAAAAAGGGGGAATGAAAAACTGTTTTTT.